This record concerns one TCR beta chain sequence. Patients had residual fresh-frozen tumor tissue and more than two years of survival data. This record belongs to a study of glioma-infiltrating T cells after dendritic cell vaccination. On the study more broadly: Patients had newly diagnosed or recurrent glioblastoma and received dendritic cell vaccines.

This CDR3 has 11 amino acids. The germline gives CDR1 MRHNA, CDR2 SNTAGT. Trimming shortened V by 6 bases and J by 8 bases, and 10 bases separated the two germline ends. Primers: 60 V beta forward and 13 J beta reverse. TCRdb keeps only in-frame clones here, not all; method: immunoSEQ multiplex PCR. The table records 71,000 or so clones, around 81% of them present only once. This specimen consisted of blood, obtained before dendritic cell vaccination. V gene TRBV6-4 combines with J gene TRBJ1-1; no clear D gene. The clonotype was recovered from a human donor with glioblastoma. CDR3: CASSENGEAFF. In DNA form, the CDR3 reads TGTGCCAGCAGCGAGAACGGGGAAGCTTTCTTT.